Shown below are 17 T cell receptor beta chains from a single sample sequenced in a study of cytomegalovirus exposure and HLA in healthy donors. Measured with immunoSEQ multiplex PCR; TCRdb has only the in-frame clones, and not every one. This table has around 240,000 clones, about 90% appearing once. The material sequenced was PBMCs. The receptors stem from a young woman in good health and CMV-seronegative.

This clone was detected only once. The J gene is TRBJ2-1, the V gene TRBV6-1; 7 bases fit TRBD2. CDR3 length: 17 amino acids. Unmatched junction bases numbered 9, after V lost 2 bases and J lost 2 bases. Looked up from germline, CDR1 is MNHNS and CDR2 is SASEGT. The CDR3 DNA reads TGTGCCAGCAGTGAATTGGGAGGGGTTGGGACCTACAATGAGCAGTTCTTC. Protein: CASSELGGVGTYNEQFF.

V and J are TRBV28 and TRBJ1-5; D is unresolved. Germline-derived CDR1 and CDR2 are MDHEN and SYDVKM. Trimming removed 2 bases at V and 1 base at J, with 15 bases between. The length of the CDR3 is 17 residues. CDR3 DNA: TGTGCCAGCAGTTTAGTTAGAGACCCACTAAGCAATCAGCCCCAGCATTTT. Translation: CASSLVRDPLSNQPQHF.

The sample holds one count of this clone. The gene calls are TRBV9 and TRBJ1-3, with D maybe TRBD1 (5 bases). The germline CDR1 and CDR2 sequences are SGDLS and YYNGEE. The CDR3 has 14 residues. V was pared by 4 bases and J by 0 bases, with 8 bases between. The DNA for the CDR3 is TGTGCCAGCAGCACAGGCAGCTCTGGAAACACCATATATTTT. Translation gives CASSTGSSGNTIYF.

This chain uses TRBV4-1 with TRBJ2-5; 7 nucleotides agree with TRBD2. Germline lookup yields CDR1 MGHRA and CDR2 YSYEKL. The V segment lost 0 bases and the J segment 2 bases; nucleotides outside the gene matches: 3. The CDR3 has 15 amino acids. CDR3 sequence reads: CASSQEGAGQETQYF. The CDR3 DNA follows: TGCGCCAGCAGCCAAGAAGGAGCGGGGCAAGAGACCCAGTACTTC.

This chain links TRBV23-1 with TRBJ2-3, with TRBD2 matching over 12 bases. Being an ORF, TRBV23-1 has a function that is uncertain. This CDR3 region has 14 residues. V dropped 10 bases and J dropped 3; count of bases not matched to a gene: 5. CDR3 region: CATTLAGGTDTQYF. CDR3 bases: TGCGCCACCACACTAGCGGGGGGTACAGATACGCAGTATTTT.

The chain combines TRBV5-1 with TRBJ1-6, with D possibly being TRBD1 (6 bases). Trimming took 4 bases from V and 5 from J, leaving 13 bases between them. The length of the CDR3 is 15 residues. Germline V lookup: CDR1 SGHRS, CDR2 YFSETQ. For the CDR3, the DNA is TGCGCCAGCAGCCCGGACAGCGAGAATAATTCACCCCTCCACTTT. Translated, it gives CASSPDSENNSPLHF.

This clone was seen only a few times. The CDR3 spells CASSNRVPDRYV. The CDR3 region has the DNA TGTGCCAGCAGCAACAGGGTGCCAGATCGGTACGTC. The V and J genes are TRBV5-8 and TRBJ2-7; possible D gene TRBD1, 6 bases. V lost 4 bases, J lost 12 bases, and 17 bases lay in between. The CDR3 is made up of 12 amino acids. Germline V gene lookup returns CDR1 SGHTS and CDR2 YDEGEE.

J is TRBJ2-5 and V is TRBV5-1; a weak D match, TRBD1 (5 bases). Germline lookup yields CDR1 SGHRS and CDR2 YFSETQ. The ends were cut back, 4 bases at V and 3 bases at J, with 16 bases in the middle. The CDR3 length is 15 residues. The CDR3 protein is CASSRTTVGEETQYF. The CDR3 nucleotides are TGCGCCAGCAGCAGGACGACAGTTGGGGAAGAGACCCAGTACTTC.

The chain is built from TRBV6-4 and TRBJ2-1, with 9 bases matching TRBD1. CDR3 length: 13 amino acids. The trim removed 6 bases at V and 8 bases at J, leaving 5 bases unmatched. CDR1 and CDR2 from the germline V gene are MRHNA and SNTAGT. CDR3 nucleotide sequence: TGTGCCAGCAGCCGGGACAGGGACCATGAGCAGTTCTTC. Amino acid sequence: CASSRDRDHEQFF.

This chain uses TRBV11-2 with TRBJ2-1; TRBD2 agrees at 13 bases. The CDR3 loop spans 16 amino acids. Germline CDR1 is SGHAT and CDR2 is FQNNGV. The J segment lost 4 bases and the V segment lost 3 bases, leaving 3 bases of the junction unmatched. The CDR3 region has the DNA TGTGCCAGCAGCTTTACTAGCGGGGGGGCGTACAATGAGCAGTTCTTC. This translates into CASSFTSGGAYNEQFF.

Notes on this clone: This specimen includes other DNA sequences encoding the same CDR3. The V call is TRBV9, the J call TRBJ1-5; no reliable D call. The CDR3 loop spans 15 amino acids. The germline V gene encodes CDR1 SGDLS and CDR2 YYNGEE. V was pared by 0 bases and J by 0 bases, with 7 bases between. The CDR3 DNA reads as TGTGCCAGCAGCGTAGGAGAGAATAGCAATCAGCCCCAGCATTTT. It yields the protein CASSVGENSNQPQHF.

V gene TRBV7-2 combines with J gene TRBJ1-6; weak D call: TRBD1 (5 bases). Trimming stripped 5 bases from V and 7 bases from J, with 15 bases between. CDR3 length equals 15 residues. Germline V CDR1 and CDR2: SGHTA, FQGNSA. The CDR3 DNA sequence: TGTGCCAGCAGCGACGGGGGGGGGAACAATTCACCCCTCCACTTT. Encoded protein: CASSDGGGNNSPLHF.

This chain joins TRBV4-3 and TRBJ2-3; no definite D call. Germline CDR1 reads LGHNA; CDR2 reads YSLEER. This CDR3 has 14 residues. V was trimmed by 2 bases and J by 2 bases, leaving 8 bases between them. CDR3 sequence: CASSQRALTDTQYF. Here the CDR3 DNA reads TGCGCCAGCAGCCAAAGAGCTCTCACAGATACGCAGTATTTT.

V usage is TRBV4-3 and J usage is TRBJ2-5, with 8 bases aligning to TRBD2. CDR1 and CDR2 from the germline V gene are LGHNA and YSLEER. J gave up 5 bases and V 3 bases, and 8 bases lay outside the gene matches. The CDR3 has 15 amino acids. Here the CDR3 DNA reads TGCGCCAGCAGCCAGAGTAGCGGGGCCAGGGAGACCCAGTACTTC. It codes for CASSQSSGARETQYF.

This clone was observed a few times. The V gene is TRBV5-1, the J gene TRBJ1-6; 7 nucleotides agree with TRBD1. Germline lookup yields CDR1 SGHRS and CDR2 YFSETQ. V was pared by 4 bases and J by 9 bases, with 7 bases of the junction left unmatched. The CDR3 extends over 14 amino acids. CDR3 sequence: CASSLRQGPSPLHF. In nucleotides, the CDR3 is TGCGCCAGCAGCCTGAGACAGGGCCCTTCACCCCTCCACTTT.

The V and J genes are TRBV6-1 and TRBJ1-2; unclear D gene. V lost 0 bases and J lost 7, with 12 bases in between. Germline CDR1 reads MNHNS; CDR2 reads SASEGT. The CDR3 consists of 14 residues. CDR3 region: CASSEAGNGGGYTF. CDR3 sequence (DNA): TGTGCCAGCAGTGAAGCCGGGAATGGTGGTGGCTACACCTTC.

J is TRBJ2-7 and V is TRBV6-1, with D unresolved. Germline V gives CDR1 MNHNS, CDR2 SASEGT. This CDR3 has 11 residues. The V end was cut by 2 bases, the J end by 7 bases, with 6 bases between. This CDR3 reads CASSELTEQYF. The CDR3 DNA sequence: TGTGCCAGCAGTGAACTGACAGAGCAGTACTTC.